This T cell receptor beta chain was observed in a study of blood T cell repertoires in COVID-19. Per the original data handling: Using reference gene primer amplification, nucleated cell counts were estimated. Libraries were prepared by immunoSEQ multiplex PCR; TCRdb keeps only in-frame clonotypes and omits some of them. That table furnishes V, J and clone size, whereas the DNA furnished D and trimming. Here the sample spans hundreds of thousands of clones, 88% being singletons. The V and J ends lost 3 bases and 1 base, in that order; junction bases with no gene match: 3. This CDR3 has 14 residues. Germline V gene sequence: CDR1 SGHRS, CDR2 YFSETQ. Participant reports of clinical history set cohort assignment. In Cohort 3, a recovered donor had either two negative PCRs, clearance, or symptom resolution.

This receptor was identified in a woman aged 45-65 years who had recovered from COVID-19. The specimen was PBMCs or T cells enriched from blood (not recorded which). This chain connects TRBV5-1 to TRBJ2-7; TRBD1 matches at 8 bases. The CDR3 sequence is CASSSGTGSYEQYF. CDR3 in DNA: TGCGCCAGCAGCTCCGGGACAGGATCCTACGAGCAGTACTTC.